This T cell receptor beta chain emerged from a study of shared clonotypes between healthy human individuals. Naive CD8 cells lacked CD45RO and underwent positive selection for CCR7, leaving out terminally differentiated effector memory CD45RA+ cells. Here immunoSEQ multiplex PCR was the method, and the copy in TCRdb shows in-frame clones only, minus some. The sample has over 2 million clones, just under 95% seen once; the top ten hold 0.9% to 1.4%. CDR3 length: 15 amino acids. In germline, CDR1 is MNHNS, CDR2 SASEGT. Trimming cost V 3 bases and J 5 bases, with 16 bases left between them. J is TRBJ1-2 and V is TRBV6-1; the D gene is possibly TRBD1 (6 bases). The specimen was naive CD8+ T cells sorted from blood. The receptor comes from a man aged 18 to 29 in good health. As DNA, the CDR3 is TGTGCCAGCAGTGAGGATGGGGGGCTTCTATATGGCTACACCTTC. It codes for CASSEDGGLLYGYTF.